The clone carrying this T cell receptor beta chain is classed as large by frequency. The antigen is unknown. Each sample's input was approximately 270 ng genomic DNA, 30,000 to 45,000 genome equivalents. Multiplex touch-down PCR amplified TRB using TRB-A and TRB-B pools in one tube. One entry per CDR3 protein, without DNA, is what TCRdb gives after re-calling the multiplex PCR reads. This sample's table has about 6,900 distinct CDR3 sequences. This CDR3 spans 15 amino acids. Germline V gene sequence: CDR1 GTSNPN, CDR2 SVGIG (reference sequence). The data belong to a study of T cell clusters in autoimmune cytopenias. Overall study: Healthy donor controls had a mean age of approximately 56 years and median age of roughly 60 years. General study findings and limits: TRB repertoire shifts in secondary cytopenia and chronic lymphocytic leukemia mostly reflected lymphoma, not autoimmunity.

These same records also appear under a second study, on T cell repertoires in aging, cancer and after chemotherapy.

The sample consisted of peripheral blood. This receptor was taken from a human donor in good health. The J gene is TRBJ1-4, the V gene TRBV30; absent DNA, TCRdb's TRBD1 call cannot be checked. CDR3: CAWSVLGGESEKLFF.